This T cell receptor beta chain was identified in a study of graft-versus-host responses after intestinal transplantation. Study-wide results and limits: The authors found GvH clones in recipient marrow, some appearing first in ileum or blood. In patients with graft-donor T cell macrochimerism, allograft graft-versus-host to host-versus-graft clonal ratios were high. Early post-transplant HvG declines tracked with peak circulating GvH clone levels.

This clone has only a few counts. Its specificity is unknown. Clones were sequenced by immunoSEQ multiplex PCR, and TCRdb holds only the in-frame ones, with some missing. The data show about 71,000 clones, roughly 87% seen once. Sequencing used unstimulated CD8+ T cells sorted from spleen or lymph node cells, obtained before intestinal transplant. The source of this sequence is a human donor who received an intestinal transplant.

CDR3 DNA: TGCAGCGTTAGAGGGAACACTGAAGCTTTCTTT. Amino acids: CSVRGNTEAFF. The chain has TRBV29-1 and TRBJ1-1; D unresolved. The CDR3 contains 11 residues. Germline values: CDR1 SQVTM, CDR2 ANQGSEA. Trimming pared 5 bases from V and 1 base from J, leaving 5 bases between. The entire variable domain, with the rest obtained from reference TRBV29-1 and TRBJ1-1, is as follows: SAVISQKPSRDICQRGTSLTIQCQVDSQVTMMFWYRQQPGQSLTLIATANQGSEATYESGFVIDKFPISRPNLTFSTLTVSNMSPEDSSIYLCSVRGNTEAFFGQGTRLTVV.